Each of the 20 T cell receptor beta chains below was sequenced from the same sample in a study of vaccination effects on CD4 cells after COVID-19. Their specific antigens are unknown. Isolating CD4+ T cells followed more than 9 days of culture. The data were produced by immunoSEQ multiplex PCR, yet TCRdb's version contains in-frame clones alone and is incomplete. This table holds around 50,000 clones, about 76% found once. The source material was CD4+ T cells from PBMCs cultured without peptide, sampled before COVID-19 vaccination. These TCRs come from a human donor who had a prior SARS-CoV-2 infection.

CDR3 sequence: CASSQLGDRASGELFF. In DNA, the CDR3 is TGTGCCAGCAGCCAATTAGGGGACAGGGCTAGCGGGGAGCTGTTTTTT. The V and J genes are TRBV4-2 and TRBJ2-2; 9 bases map to TRBD1. The J segment lost 7 bases and the V segment lost 2 bases, leaving 8 bases of the junction unmatched. The CDR3 extends over 16 amino acids. Germline CDR1 is LGHNA and CDR2 is YNFKEQ.

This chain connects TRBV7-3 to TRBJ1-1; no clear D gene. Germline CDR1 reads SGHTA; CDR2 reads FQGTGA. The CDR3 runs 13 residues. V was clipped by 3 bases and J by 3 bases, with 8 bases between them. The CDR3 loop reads CASSFLRDTEAFF. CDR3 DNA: TGTGCCAGCAGCTTTCTCCGGGACACTGAAGCTTTCTTT.

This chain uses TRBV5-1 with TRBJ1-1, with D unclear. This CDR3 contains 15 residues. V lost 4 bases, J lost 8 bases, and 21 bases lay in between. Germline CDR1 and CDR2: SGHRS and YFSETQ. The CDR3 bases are TGCGCCAGCAGCCGACTATTCCCTTGGGAACCAGAAGCTTTCTTT. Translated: CASSRLFPWEPEAFF.

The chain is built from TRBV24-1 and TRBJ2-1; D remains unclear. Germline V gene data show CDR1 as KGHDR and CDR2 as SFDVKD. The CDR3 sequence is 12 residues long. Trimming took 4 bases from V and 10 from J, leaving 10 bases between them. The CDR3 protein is CATSDSSREQFF. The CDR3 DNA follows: TGTGCCACCAGTGACTCCTCCCGGGAGCAGTTCTTC.

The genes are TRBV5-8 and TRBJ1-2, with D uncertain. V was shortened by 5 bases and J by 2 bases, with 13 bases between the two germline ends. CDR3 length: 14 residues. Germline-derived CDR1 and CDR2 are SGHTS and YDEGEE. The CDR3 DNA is TGTGCCAGCAGTCTAGTCGGAACCAACTATGGCTACACCTTC. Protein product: CASSLVGTNYGYTF.

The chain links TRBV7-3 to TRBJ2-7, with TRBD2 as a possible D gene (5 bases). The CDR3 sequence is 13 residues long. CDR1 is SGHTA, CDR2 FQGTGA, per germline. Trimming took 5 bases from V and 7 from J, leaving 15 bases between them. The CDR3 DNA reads TGTGCCAGCAGCCCAAGAAGTTCGGGGGAGCAGTACTTC. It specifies CASSPRSSGEQYF.

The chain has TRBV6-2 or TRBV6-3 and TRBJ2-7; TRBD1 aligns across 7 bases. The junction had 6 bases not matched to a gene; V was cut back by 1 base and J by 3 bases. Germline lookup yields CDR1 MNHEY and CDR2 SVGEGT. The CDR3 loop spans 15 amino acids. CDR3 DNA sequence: TGTGCCAGCAGTTACTACGGACAGGAAGACTACGAGCAGTACTTC. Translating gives CASSYYGQEDYEQYF.

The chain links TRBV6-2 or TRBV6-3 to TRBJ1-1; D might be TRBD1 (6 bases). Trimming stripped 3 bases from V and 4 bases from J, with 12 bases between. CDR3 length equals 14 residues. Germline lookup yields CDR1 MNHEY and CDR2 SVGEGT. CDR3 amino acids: CASSYGGAGTEAFF. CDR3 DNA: TGTGCCAGCAGTTATGGGGGGGCGGGCACTGAAGCTTTCTTT.

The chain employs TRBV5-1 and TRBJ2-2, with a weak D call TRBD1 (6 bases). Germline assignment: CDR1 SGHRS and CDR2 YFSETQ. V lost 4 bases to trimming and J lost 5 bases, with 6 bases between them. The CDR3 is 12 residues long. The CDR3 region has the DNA TGCGCCAGCAGCAGGGGGACCGGGGAGCTGTTTTTT. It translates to CASSRGTGELFF.

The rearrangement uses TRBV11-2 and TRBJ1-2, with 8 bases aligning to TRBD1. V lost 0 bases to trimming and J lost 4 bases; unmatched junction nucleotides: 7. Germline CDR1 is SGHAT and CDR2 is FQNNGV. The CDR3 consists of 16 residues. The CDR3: CASSLDGGTGVYGYTF. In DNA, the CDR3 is TGTGCCAGCAGCTTAGATGGTGGGACAGGAGTCTATGGCTACACCTTC.

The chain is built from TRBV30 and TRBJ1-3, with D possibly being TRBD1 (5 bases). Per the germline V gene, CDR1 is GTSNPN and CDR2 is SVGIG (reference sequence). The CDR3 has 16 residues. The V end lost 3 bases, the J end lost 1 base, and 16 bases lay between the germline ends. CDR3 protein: CAWRREGRLSGNTIYF. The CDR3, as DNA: TGTGCCTGGAGAAGGGAGGGGAGGCTGTCTGGAAACACCATATATTTT.

The CDR3 bases are TGTGCCAGCAGCGTAGGGGGAGGGCCTATTCCGAATGAGCAGTTCTTC. Encoded protein: CASSVGGGPIPNEQFF. The chain links TRBV9 to TRBJ2-1; TRBD2 agrees at 7 bases. J lost 7 bases, V lost 0 bases, and 10 bases had no gene match. Per the germline V gene, CDR1 is SGDLS and CDR2 is YYNGEE. The CDR3 contains 16 residues.

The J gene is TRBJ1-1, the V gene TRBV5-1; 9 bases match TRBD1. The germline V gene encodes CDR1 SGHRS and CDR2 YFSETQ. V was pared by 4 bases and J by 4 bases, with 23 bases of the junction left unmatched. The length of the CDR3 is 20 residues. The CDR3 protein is CASSPWTGVGLSLPTTEAFF. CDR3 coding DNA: TGCGCCAGCAGCCCCTGGACAGGGGTTGGGTTGAGTCTCCCCACCACTGAAGCTTTCTTT.

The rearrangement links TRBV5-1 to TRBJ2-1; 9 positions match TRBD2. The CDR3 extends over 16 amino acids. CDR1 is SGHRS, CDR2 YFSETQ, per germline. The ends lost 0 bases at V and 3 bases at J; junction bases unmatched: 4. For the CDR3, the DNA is TGCGCCAGCAGCTTGGAGGCGGGAGGGAGCTACAATGAGCAGTTCTTC. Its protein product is CASSLEAGGSYNEQFF.

CDR3 protein: CASRDPTDTQYF. The CDR3 DNA sequence: TGTGCCAGTAGGGATCCCACAGATACGCAGTATTTT. V and J are TRBV19 and TRBJ2-3; D is unclear. V shed 6 bases and J shed 2 bases, with 6 bases lying between them. The length of the CDR3 is 12 residues. CDR1 and CDR2 (germline): LNHDA, SQIVND (reference sequence).

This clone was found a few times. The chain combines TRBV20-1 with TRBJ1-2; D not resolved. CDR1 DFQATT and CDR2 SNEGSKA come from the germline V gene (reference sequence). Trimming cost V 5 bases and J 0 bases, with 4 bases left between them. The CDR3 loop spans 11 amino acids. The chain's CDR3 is CSAGTNYGYTF. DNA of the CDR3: TGCAGTGCTGGAACTAACTATGGCTACACCTTC.

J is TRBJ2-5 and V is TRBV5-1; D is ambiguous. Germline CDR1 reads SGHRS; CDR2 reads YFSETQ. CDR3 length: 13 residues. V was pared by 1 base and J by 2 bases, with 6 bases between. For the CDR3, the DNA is TGCGCCAGCAGCTTGAACAGACAAGAGACCCAGTACTTC. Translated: CASSLNRQETQYF.

The CDR3 DNA sequence: TGCGCCAGCAGCCAAGAAGGATCGGTTTATAGCAATCAGCCCCAGCATTTT. This encodes CASSQEGSVYSNQPQHF. J is TRBJ1-5 and V is TRBV4-1; D gene ambiguous. V was clipped by 0 bases and J by 0 bases, with 12 bases between them. The CDR3 loop spans 17 amino acids. The germline gives CDR1 MGHRA, CDR2 YSYEKL.

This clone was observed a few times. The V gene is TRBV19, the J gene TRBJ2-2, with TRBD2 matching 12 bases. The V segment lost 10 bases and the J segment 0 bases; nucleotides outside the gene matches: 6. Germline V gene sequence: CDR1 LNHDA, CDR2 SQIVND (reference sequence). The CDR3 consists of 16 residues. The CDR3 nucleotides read TGTGCCACCCGACTAGCGGGGGTAACGAACACCGGGGAGCTGTTTTTT. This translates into CATRLAGVTNTGELFF. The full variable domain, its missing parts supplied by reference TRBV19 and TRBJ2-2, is DGGITQSPKYLFRKEGQNVTLSCEQNLNHDAMYWYRQDPGQGLRLIYYSQIVNDFQKGDIAEGYSVSREKKESFPLTVTSAQKNPTAFYLCATRLAGVTNTGELFFGEGSRLTVL.

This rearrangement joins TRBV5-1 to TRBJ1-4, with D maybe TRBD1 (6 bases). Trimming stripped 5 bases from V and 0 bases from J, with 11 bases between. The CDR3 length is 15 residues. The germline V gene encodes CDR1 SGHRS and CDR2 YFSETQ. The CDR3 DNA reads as TGCGCCAGCAGTGGGACACCCGCAACTAATGAAAAACTGTTTTTT. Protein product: CASSGTPATNEKLFF.